A single T cell receptor beta chain is shown here with its context. Its antigen is not identified. Repertoires were generated with immunoSEQ multiplex PCR, while TCRdb's copy carries only in-frame clones and drops some. The sample includes 12,000 or so clones, 60% to 80% of them seen just once. CFSE-labeled sorted T cells met regulatory or mature dendritic cells for 5 to 6 days. This sample was included in a study of regulatory dendritic cells for organ transplantation. Study at large: Regulatory dendritic cells came from monocytes given vitamin D3 and IL-10. Study outcomes and limitations: Memory CD8+ T cells were the most oligoclonal; naive cells were highly diverse.

This CDR3 is 14 amino acids long. Germline V CDR1 and CDR2: SGHRS, YFSETQ. V lost 1 base and J lost 1; bases outside the gene matches: 1. The V gene is TRBV5-1, the J gene TRBJ1-1; 7 positions match TRBD1. Material: naive CD4+ T cells from blood cultured with regulatory dendritic cells. The subset was: CD45RA+ naive T cells. The TCR originated in a human donor in good health. CDR3 in DNA: TGCGCCAGCAGCTTGTGGGACAGGAACACTGAAGCTTTCTTT. As protein: CASSLWDRNTEAFF. The variable domain in full, with the rest retrieved from reference TRBV5-1 and TRBJ1-1, is KAGVTQTPRYLIKTRGQQVTLSCSPISGHRSVSWYQQTPGQGLQFLFEYFSETQRNKGNFPGRFSGRQFSNSRSEMNVSTLELGDSALYLCASSLWDRNTEAFFGQGTRLTVV.